The entry that follows covers one TCR beta chain sequence. This sample was taken from a study of blood T cell repertoires in COVID-19. Study details: Both acute and convalescent COVID-19 samples were obtained from the United States, Italy and Spain. T cells, B-cell-depleted T cells, or PBMCs supplied cDNA or gDNA.

The CDR3 covers 15 residues. In germline, CDR1 is MNHEY, CDR2 SMNVEV (reference sequence). Trimming removed 3 bases from V and 9 bases from J, with 15 bases in between. Authors' processing steps: Amplification from reference gene primers served as the basis for estimated nucleated cell counts. Assay used: immunoSEQ multiplex PCR; TCRdb lists only in-frame clones, some missing. That table furnishes V, J and clone size, whereas the DNA furnished D and trimming. The profile shows around 100,000 clones, 70% to 90% of them singletons. Sample: peripheral blood. This TCR came from a middle-aged man with acute or convalescent COVID-19. V gene TRBV27 combines with J gene TRBJ1-6; D gene ambiguous. The CDR3 DNA follows: TGTGCCAGCAGTTTTGAGGGTCCCCTCGGTTCACCCCTCCACTTT. It encodes CASSFEGPLGSPLHF.